A single sample gave rise to the 9 T cell receptor beta chains below, sequenced in a study of cytomegalovirus exposure and HLA in healthy donors. 60 Vbeta and 13 Jbeta primers were used in PCR. Sequencing was performed with immunoSEQ multiplex PCR; in TCRdb, only in-frame clones are kept and a portion is missing. The sample has roughly 50,000 clones. Material: PBMCs. The receptors were sampled from a woman aged 35 to 49 in good health and CMV-seronegative.

The J gene is TRBJ1-1, the V gene TRBV2; 9 bases are a match to TRBD1. The ends lost 8 bases at V and 2 bases at J; junction bases unmatched: 3. Germline V gene lookup returns CDR1 SNHLY and CDR2 FYNNEI. The CDR3 totals 13 residues. CDR3 region: CASGGQGNTEAFF. The CDR3 DNA sequence: TGTGCCAGCGGGGGACAGGGTAACACTGAAGCTTTCTTT.

The rearrangement joins TRBV6-5 to TRBJ2-1, with 10 bases fitting TRBD2. Trimming cost V 2 bases and J 12 bases; bases outside gene matches: 10. The germline V gene encodes CDR1 MNHEY and CDR2 SVGAGI. The CDR3 contains 15 residues. Here the CDR3 DNA reads TGTGCCAGCAGTTACCAGAGCGGGGGGGGTGGGGTGCAGTTCTTC. Protein: CASSYQSGGGGVQFF.

The genes are TRBV4-2 and TRBJ1-1, with 9 bases identical to TRBD1. This CDR3 is built from 15 residues. CDR1 is LGHNA, CDR2 YNFKEQ, per germline. The trim removed 5 bases at V and 5 bases at J, leaving 9 bases unmatched. The DNA for the CDR3 is TGTGCCAGCAGCTCCAGGGGACAGGGAGATACTGAAGCTTTCTTT. It codes for CASSSRGQGDTEAFF.

This chain joins TRBV6-5 and TRBJ2-7; 11 bases match TRBD1. Losses at the gene ends were 0 bases for V and 1 base for J; bases not matched to a gene: 2. Germline V gene data show CDR1 as MNHEY and CDR2 as SVGAGI. The CDR3 totals 16 residues. The CDR3 DNA reads as TGTGCCAGCAGTTACTCGGGACAGGGGGATTCCTACGAGCAGTACTTC. It translates to CASSYSGQGDSYEQYF.

The chain uses TRBV28 and TRBJ1-4; D possibly corresponds to TRBD1 (5 bases). The V and J ends lost 5 bases and 5 bases respectively, with 15 bases between them. This CDR3 region has 15 residues. Germline V gene data show CDR1 as MDHEN and CDR2 as SYDVKM. The CDR3 DNA sequence: TGTGCCAGCAGTCCCCGGGGGACCCTCAATGAAAAACTGTTTTTT. It yields the protein CASSPRGTLNEKLFF.

This chain uses TRBV28 with TRBJ1-6; 7 positions match TRBD1. The CDR3 contains 13 residues. Germline V lookup: CDR1 MDHEN, CDR2 SYDVKM. The CDR3 DNA sequence: TGTGCTACGAGGACAGGCCATAATTCACCCCTCCACTTT. The encoded protein is CATRTGHNSPLHF.

The chain links TRBV7-9 to TRBJ1-4, with D uncertain. Between the trimmed V and J ends, which lost 6 bases and 4 bases, there was a span of 18 bases. The CDR3 runs 16 residues. CDR1 is SEHNR, CDR2 FQNEAQ, per germline (reference sequence). Here the CDR3 DNA reads TGTGCCAGCAGTTCACGAGGGCCACGAGGTAATGAAAAACTGTTTTTT. Translating it yields CASSSRGPRGNEKLFF.

This chain links TRBV7-2 with TRBJ1-1, with 7 bases lining up with TRBD1. The germline V gene encodes CDR1 SGHTA and CDR2 FQGNSA. Germline trimming cut 5 bases from V and 2 bases from J; bases unmatched to any gene: 14. CDR3 length: 17 amino acids. In DNA form, the CDR3 reads TGTGCCAGCAGCCGCGGAGGAGGGGGCCCCATAAACACTGAAGCTTTCTTT. Protein sequence: CASSRGGGGPINTEAFF.

The chain combines TRBV28 with TRBJ1-5, with 9 nucleotides matching TRBD1. The CDR3 has 14 residues. With 2 bases clipped from V and 6 bases from J, the junction kept 2 bases outside the gene matches. CDR1 and CDR2 from the germline V gene are MDHEN and SYDVKM. The CDR3 DNA reads TGTGCCAGCAGTTTAGGGACAGGGCGTCAGCCCCAGCATTTT. Translating it yields CASSLGTGRQPQHF.